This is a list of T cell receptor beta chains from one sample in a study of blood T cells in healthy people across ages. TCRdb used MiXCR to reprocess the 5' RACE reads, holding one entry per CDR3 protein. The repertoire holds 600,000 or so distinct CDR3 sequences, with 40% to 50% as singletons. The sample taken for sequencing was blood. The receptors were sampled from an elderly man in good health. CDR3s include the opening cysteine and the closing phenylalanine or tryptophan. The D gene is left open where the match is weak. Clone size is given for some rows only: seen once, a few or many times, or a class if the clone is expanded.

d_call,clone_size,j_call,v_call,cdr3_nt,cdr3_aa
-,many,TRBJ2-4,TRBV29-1,TGCAGCGTTGGTGGGGGGCCCAAAAACATTCAGTACTTC,CSVGGGPKNIQYF
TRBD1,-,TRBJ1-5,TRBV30,TGTGCCTGGAGTGCAATGGACAGGGGGAATCAGCCCCAGCATTTT,CAWSAMDRGNQPQHF
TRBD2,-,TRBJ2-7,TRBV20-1,TGCAGTGCTAGAGTAGGAGCGGGAGGCTACGAGCAGTACTTC,CSARVGAGGYEQYF
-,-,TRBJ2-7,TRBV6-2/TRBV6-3,TGTGCCAGCAGGAGAAACAGGTACGAGCAGTACTTC,CASRRNRYEQYF
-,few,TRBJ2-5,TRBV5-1,TGCGCCAGCAGCTTTATGAGGCAAGAGACCCAGTACTTC,CASSFMRQETQYF
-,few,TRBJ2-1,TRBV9,TGTGCCAGCAGCGCCGGGTTCAATGAGCAGTTCTTC,CASSAGFNEQFF
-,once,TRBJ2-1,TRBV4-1,TGCGCCAGCAGCCTATTCGAGGACAATGAGCAGTTGTTC,CASSLFEDNEQLF
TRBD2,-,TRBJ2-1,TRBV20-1,TGCAGTGCTAGCTCCGGCGGGACTAGCGGGGGGGGACACTGGGAGCAGTTCTTC,CSASSGGTSGGGHWEQFF
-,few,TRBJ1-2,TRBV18,TGTGCCAGCTCACCACTCGGACGGGGGGACTATGGCTACACCTTC,CASSPLGRGDYGYTF
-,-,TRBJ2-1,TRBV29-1,TGCAGCGTTGAAGATCTTATCTCGGGACGGGTCTACAATGAGCAGTTCTTC,CSVEDLISGRVYNEQFF
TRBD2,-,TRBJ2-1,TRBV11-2,TGTGCCAGCAGCTTAGCGGGACTAGCGGGGGGGACGCAGTTCTTC,CASSLAGLAGGTQFF
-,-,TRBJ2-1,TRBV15,TGTGCCACCAGCAGAGATCAAAGTGAGCAGTTCTTC,CATSRDQSEQFF
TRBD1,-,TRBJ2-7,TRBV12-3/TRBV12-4,TGTGCCAGCAGTCCGGACAGGCTGTCCTACGAGCAGTACTTC,CASSPDRLSYEQYF
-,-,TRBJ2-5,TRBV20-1,TGCAGTGCTAGTCATAGAGTGGAGCGAGAGACCCAGTACTTC,CSASHRVERETQYF
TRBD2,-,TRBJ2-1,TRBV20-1,TGCAGTGCTAGGGGGGGGATGAATGAGCAGTTCTTC,CSARGGMNEQFF
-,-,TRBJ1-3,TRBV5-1,TGCGCCAGCAGCTTCTTCATGGCAGGCCTTGGAAACACCATATATTTT,CASSFFMAGLGNTIYF
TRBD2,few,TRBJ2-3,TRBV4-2,TGTGCCAGCAGCCAAGAGTGGGCTAGCGGGGGGACAGATACGCAGTATTTT,CASSQEWASGGTDTQYF
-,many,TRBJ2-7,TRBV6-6,TGTGCCAGCAGTAACCCAGGACCCTACGAGCAGTACTTC,CASSNPGPYEQYF
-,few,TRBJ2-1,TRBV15,TGTGCCACCAGCGATGGGGGGGGACACTCCTACAATGAGCAGTTCTTC,CATSDGGGHSYNEQFF
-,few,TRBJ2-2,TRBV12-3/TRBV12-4,TGTGCCAGCACTCCGAGCCGGGGCCCCCGGGAGCTGTTTTTT,CASTPSRGPRELFF
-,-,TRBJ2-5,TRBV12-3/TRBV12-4,TGTGCCAGCAGTTTCCCCCGGAGGGTAGAGACCCAGTACTTC,CASSFPRRVETQYF
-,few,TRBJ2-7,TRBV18,TGTGCCAGCTCAGGAGGCAGGGCGCCCTACGAGCAGTACTTC,CASSGGRAPYEQYF
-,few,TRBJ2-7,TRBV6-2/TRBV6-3,TGTGCCAGCAGTGACCCAGGGAGGTCCTACGAGCAGTACTTC,CASSDPGRSYEQYF
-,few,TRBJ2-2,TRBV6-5,TGTGCCAGCAGTTCCGTCGGAGGCACCGGGGAGCTGTTTTTT,CASSSVGGTGELFF
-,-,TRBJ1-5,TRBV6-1,TGTGCCAGCGGGGGGTTAACAAATCAGCCCCAGCATTTT,CASGGLTNQPQHF
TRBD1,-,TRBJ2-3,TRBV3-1,TGTGCCAGCAGCCAAGTCCCCGGGACAGGCACAGATACGCAGTATTTT,CASSQVPGTGTDTQYF
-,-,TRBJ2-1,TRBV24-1,TGTGCCACCAGTGACCCCGTGGGGACAATCAGTAATGAGCAGTTCTTC,CATSDPVGTISNEQFF
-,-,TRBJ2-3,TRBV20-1,TGCAGTGCTACAACGAGTTCAGGACTCGGCACAGATACGCAGTATTTT,CSATTSSGLGTDTQYF
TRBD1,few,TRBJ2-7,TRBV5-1,TGCGCCAGCAGCCCGACGACAGGGGGCCACTACGAGCAGTACTTC,CASSPTTGGHYEQYF
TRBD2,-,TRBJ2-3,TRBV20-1,TGCAGTGCCATACTAGCGGCTAGCACAGATACGCAGTATTTT,CSAILAASTDTQYF
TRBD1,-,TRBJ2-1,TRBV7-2,TGTGCCAGCAGCTTAAGGAGACAGGGGGACAATGAGCAGTTCTTC,CASSLRRQGDNEQFF
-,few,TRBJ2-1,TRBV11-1,TGTGCCAGCAGCTCCAGGTCCCCGCCAGGGGATAAGCAGTTCTTC,CASSSRSPPGDKQFF
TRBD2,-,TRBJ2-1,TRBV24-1,TGTGCCACCAGTGATATCGGACTAGCGGACAATGAGCAGTTCTTC,CATSDIGLADNEQFF